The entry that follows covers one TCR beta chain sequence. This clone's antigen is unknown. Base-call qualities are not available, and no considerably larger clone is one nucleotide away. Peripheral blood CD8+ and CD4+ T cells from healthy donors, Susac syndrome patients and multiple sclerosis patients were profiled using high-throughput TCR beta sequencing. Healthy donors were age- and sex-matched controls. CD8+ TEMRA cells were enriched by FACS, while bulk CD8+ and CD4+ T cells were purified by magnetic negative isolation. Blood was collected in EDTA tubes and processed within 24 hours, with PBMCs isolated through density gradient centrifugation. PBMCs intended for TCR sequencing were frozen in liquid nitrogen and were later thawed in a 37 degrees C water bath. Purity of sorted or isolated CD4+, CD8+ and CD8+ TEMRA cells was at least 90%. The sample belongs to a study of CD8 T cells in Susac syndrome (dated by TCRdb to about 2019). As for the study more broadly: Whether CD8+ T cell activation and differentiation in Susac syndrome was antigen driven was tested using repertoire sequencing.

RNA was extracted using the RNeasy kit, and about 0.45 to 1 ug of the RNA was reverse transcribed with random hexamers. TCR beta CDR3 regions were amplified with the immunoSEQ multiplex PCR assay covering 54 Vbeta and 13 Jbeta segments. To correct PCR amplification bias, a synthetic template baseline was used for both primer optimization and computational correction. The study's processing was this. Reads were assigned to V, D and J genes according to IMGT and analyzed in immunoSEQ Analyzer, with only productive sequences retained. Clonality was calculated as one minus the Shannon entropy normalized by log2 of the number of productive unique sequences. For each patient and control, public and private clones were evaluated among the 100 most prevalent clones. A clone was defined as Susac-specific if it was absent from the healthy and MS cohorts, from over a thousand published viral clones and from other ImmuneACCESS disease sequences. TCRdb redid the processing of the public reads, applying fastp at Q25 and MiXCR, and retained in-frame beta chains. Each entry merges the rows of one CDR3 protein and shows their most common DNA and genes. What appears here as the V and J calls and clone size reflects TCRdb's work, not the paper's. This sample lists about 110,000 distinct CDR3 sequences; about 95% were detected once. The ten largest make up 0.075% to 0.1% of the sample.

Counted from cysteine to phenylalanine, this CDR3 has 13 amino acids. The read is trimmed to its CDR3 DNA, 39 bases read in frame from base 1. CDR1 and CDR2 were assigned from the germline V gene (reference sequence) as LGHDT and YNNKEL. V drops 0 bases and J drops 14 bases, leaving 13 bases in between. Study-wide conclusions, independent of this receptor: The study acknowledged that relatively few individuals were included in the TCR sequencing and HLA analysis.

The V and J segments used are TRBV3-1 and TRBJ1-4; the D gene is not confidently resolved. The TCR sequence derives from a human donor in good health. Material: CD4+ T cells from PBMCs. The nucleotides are TGTGCCAGCAGCCAAGATCTTGGTGGTCGCCTGTTTTTT. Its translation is CASSQDLGGRLFF.